The rows below give T cell receptor beta chains drawn from one sample of a study of CD8+ T cells in alopecia areata. TCRdb keeps only in-frame clones here, not all; method: immunoSEQ multiplex PCR. Of 75,000 to 100,000 clones listed, around 38% are singletons. Source material: CD4+ T cells sorted from blood. The source of these receptors is a human donor with alopecia areata. CDR3s include the opening cysteine and the closing phenylalanine or tryptophan. The order of the fields is V gene, J gene, CDR3 protein.

v_call: TRBV29-1
j_call: TRBJ2-5
cdr3_aa: CSVTEETQYF

v_call: TRBV4-3
j_call: TRBJ1-5
cdr3_aa: CASSQALRAPQHF

v_call: TRBV5-1
j_call: TRBJ2-1
cdr3_aa: CASSLEGLSNEQFF

v_call: TRBV18
j_call: TRBJ2-3
cdr3_aa: CANSPGGADTQYF

v_call: TRBV29-1
j_call: TRBJ2-7
cdr3_aa: CSVEEPAGGTKYF

v_call: TRBV18
j_call: TRBJ1-1
cdr3_aa: CASSPGGSPTEAFF

v_call: TRBV20-1
j_call: TRBJ2-3
cdr3_aa: CSAIVGDTQYF

v_call: TRBV7-2
j_call: TRBJ2-3
cdr3_aa: CASSLEYTSTDTQYF

v_call: TRBV7-2
j_call: TRBJ2-3
cdr3_aa: CASTREGWADTQYF

v_call: TRBV7-2
j_call: TRBJ1-6
cdr3_aa: CASSVDRVNSPLHF

v_call: TRBV30
j_call: TRBJ2-2
cdr3_aa: CAWTRQGLGTGELFF

v_call: TRBV18
j_call: TRBJ2-7
cdr3_aa: CASSPGEAHEQYF

v_call: TRBV30
j_call: TRBJ2-1
cdr3_aa: CAWSVRRLVLYNEQFF

v_call: TRBV18
j_call: TRBJ2-3
cdr3_aa: CASSLKTGGASTDTQYF

v_call: TRBV29-1
j_call: TRBJ2-1
cdr3_aa: CSVEDLNRGLYNEQFF

v_call: TRBV20-1
j_call: TRBJ2-1
cdr3_aa: CSARNNEQFF

v_call: TRBV18
j_call: TRBJ2-5
cdr3_aa: CASSPGHGQETQYF

v_call: TRBV5-1
j_call: TRBJ2-7
cdr3_aa: CASSLGQGSYEQYF

v_call: TRBV28
j_call: TRBJ2-3
cdr3_aa: CASSSGGSGLAGTDTQYF

v_call: TRBV29-1
j_call: TRBJ2-1
cdr3_aa: CSVEWTGSSYNEQFF

v_call: TRBV5-1
j_call: TRBJ2-1
cdr3_aa: CASSLGGSSYNEQFF

v_call: TRBV30
j_call: TRBJ2-1
cdr3_aa: CAWTYGGRTYNEQFF

v_call: TRBV20-1
j_call: TRBJ2-5
cdr3_aa: CSAIKETQYF

v_call: TRBV7-3
j_call: TRBJ2-5
cdr3_aa: CASSPNSGGQETQYF

v_call: TRBV29-1
j_call: TRBJ2-5
cdr3_aa: CSVEIGLAGGPWKETQYF

v_call: TRBV6-5
j_call: TRBJ2-1
cdr3_aa: CASSYSGSSGRSEQFF

v_call: TRBV30
j_call: TRBJ1-1
cdr3_aa: CAWSVPETEAFF

v_call: TRBV7-9
j_call: TRBJ2-2
cdr3_aa: CASSPTRIAGELFF

v_call: TRBV2
j_call: TRBJ2-1
cdr3_aa: CASRVNVGEQFF

v_call: TRBV29-1
j_call: NA
cdr3_aa: CSVEAIRGSYEQYF

v_call: TRBV7-2
j_call: TRBJ2-1
cdr3_aa: CASSLDSGSYNEQFF

v_call: TRBV30
j_call: TRBJ2-1
cdr3_aa: CAWSLGITNEQFF

v_call: TRBV30
j_call: TRBJ2-3
cdr3_aa: CAWILDTQYF

v_call: TRBV23-1
j_call: TRBJ2-7
cdr3_aa: CASSHHRAWQLVAYEQYF

v_call: TRBV4-2
j_call: TRBJ2-7
cdr3_aa: CASSQILAGQGWQYF

v_call: TRBV27
j_call: TRBJ2-7
cdr3_aa: CASSPHGAVRSYEQYF

v_call: TRBV29-1
j_call: TRBJ2-2
cdr3_aa: CSVSPGQGIGELFF

v_call: TRBV5-4
j_call: TRBJ2-5
cdr3_aa: CASSLVSQETQYF

v_call: TRBV27
j_call: TRBJ1-1
cdr3_aa: CASSPELGQSKQEAFF

v_call: TRBV5-6
j_call: TRBJ2-1
cdr3_aa: CASSFVTTGGNEQFF

v_call: TRBV18
j_call: TRBJ2-3
cdr3_aa: CASSSTTGSTDTQYF

v_call: TRBV6-6
j_call: TRBJ2-1
cdr3_aa: CASSYAGDGPYEQFF

v_call: TRBV30
j_call: TRBJ1-1
cdr3_aa: CAWSDLSGRHDKRLMNTEAFF

v_call: TRBV7-2
j_call: TRBJ2-5
cdr3_aa: CASSPVGYAETQYF

v_call: TRBV19
j_call: TRBJ2-2
cdr3_aa: CASSWGLGTGELFF

v_call: TRBV5-1
j_call: TRBJ2-5
cdr3_aa: CASSVSSGETQYF

v_call: TRBV7-9
j_call: TRBJ2-1
cdr3_aa: CASSRRGLAEYNEQFF

v_call: TRBV7-2
j_call: TRBJ2-5
cdr3_aa: CASSLAGGQETQYF

v_call: TRBV7-2
j_call: TRBJ1-2
cdr3_aa: CASSQRDRGRYGYTF

v_call: TRBV30
j_call: TRBJ2-1
cdr3_aa: CAWQPGAFNEQFF

v_call: TRBV4-1
j_call: TRBJ2-6
cdr3_aa: CASSQSGTRISGANVLTF

v_call: TRBV18
j_call: TRBJ1-1
cdr3_aa: CASSPFSDTEAFF

v_call: TRBV7-2
j_call: TRBJ2-3
cdr3_aa: CASSLEGVRTDTQYF

v_call: TRBV7-2
j_call: TRBJ2-5
cdr3_aa: CASSLGSGRPETQYF

v_call: TRBV23-1
j_call: TRBJ1-2
cdr3_aa: CASSQSRRGYGYTF

v_call: TRBV29-1
j_call: TRBJ2-3
cdr3_aa: CSVITSALDTQYF

v_call: TRBV30
j_call: TRBJ2-3
cdr3_aa: CAWTAGNTDTQYF

v_call: TRBV30
j_call: TRBJ2-5
cdr3_aa: CAWNRLTSETQYF

v_call: TRBV29-1
j_call: TRBJ1-2
cdr3_aa: CGGGDYGYTF